These 21 T cell receptor beta chains originate from one sample sequenced in a study of memory CD4+ T cells and cytomegalovirus serostatus. Only in-frame clones appear in the TCRdb table, and some are missing; sequencing was by immunoSEQ multiplex PCR. The repertoire holds around 54,000 clones, with about three quarters as singletons. The sort gate was single viable CD3+CD4+CD8-CD45RO+ cells for memory CD4+ T cells. Input material: memory CD4+ T cells from blood. These receptors all come from an adult in good health and CMV-seropositive.

The chain carries TRBV29-1 and TRBJ1-1; D gene unclear. V was shortened by 4 bases and J by 0 bases, with 18 bases between the two germline ends. The CDR3 covers 16 residues. Germline-derived CDR1 and CDR2 are SQVTM and ANQGSEA. CDR3 bases: TGCAGCGTTGTTGAGGACTACCACTCTCTGAACACTGAAGCTTTCTTT. This encodes CSVVEDYHSLNTEAFF.

The V gene is TRBV5-4, the J gene TRBJ2-3; no definite D call. Germline V lookup: CDR1 SGHNT, CDR2 YYREEE (reference sequence). The CDR3 sequence is 12 residues long. Trimming left V 3 bases short and J 2 bases short, with 4 bases between. CDR3 nucleotide sequence: TGTGCCAGCAGCTCCCTCACAGATACGCAGTATTTT. This translates into CASSSLTDTQYF.

V usage is TRBV30 and J usage is TRBJ1-4, with unresolved D. This CDR3 comprises 12 residues. Germline V gene data show CDR1 as GTSNPN and CDR2 as SVGIG (reference sequence). V gave up 2 bases and J gave up 8 bases, with 9 bases separating them. The CDR3 DNA is TGTGCCTGGAGTCGACAACTCGAAAAACTGTTTTTT. The encoded protein is CAWSRQLEKLFF.

The genes are TRBV18 and TRBJ1-1; D is uncertain. Per the germline V gene, CDR1 is KGHSH and CDR2 is LQKENI. V lost 3 bases and J lost 0, with 5 bases in between. The CDR3 spans 13 residues. CDR3 amino acids: CASSPALNTEAFF. The CDR3 DNA sequence: TGTGCCAGCTCACCGGCCTTGAACACTGAAGCTTTCTTT.

The rearrangement joins TRBV28 to TRBJ1-1, with 9 bases aligning to TRBD1. Unmatched junction bases numbered 9, after V lost 7 bases and J lost 3 bases. Germline V gene data show CDR1 as MDHEN and CDR2 as SYDVKM. The CDR3 has 15 residues. As DNA, the CDR3 is TGTGCCAGCACTACGACCGGGACAGGGCACACTGAAGCTTTCTTT. It codes for CASTTTGTGHTEAFF.

This clone was counted a few times. The chain uses TRBV2 and TRBJ2-3, with a tentative D call TRBD2 (5 bases). Trimming stripped 8 bases from V and 1 base from J, with 7 bases between. The germline V gene encodes CDR1 SNHLY and CDR2 FYNNEI. This CDR3 spans 12 amino acids. The chain's CDR3 is CASGRGTDTQYF. The CDR3 DNA follows: TGTGCCAGCGGGAGAGGCACAGATACGCAGTATTTT.

V is TRBV4-3 and J is TRBJ2-5, with 8 bases matching TRBD1. V lost 0 bases and J lost 7; bases outside the gene matches: 10. Germline CDR1 and CDR2: LGHNA and YSLEER. This CDR3 region has 16 residues. CDR3 sequence (DNA): TGCGCCAGCAGCCAAGATGGGGGACAGGCGACGGGGACCCAGTACTTC. As protein: CASSQDGGQATGTQYF.

The chain uses TRBV7-2 and TRBJ1-3; D possibly corresponds to TRBD1 (5 bases). Germline assignment: CDR1 SGHTA and CDR2 FQGNSA. The CDR3 spans 14 residues. Trimming shortened V by 5 bases and J by 2 bases, and 10 bases separated the two germline ends. CDR3 nucleotides: TGTGCCAGCAGCGGGGGAGAGGCTGGAAACACCATATATTTT. Translated: CASSGGEAGNTIYF.

Relative to its sample, this clone is medium-sized (0.01 to 0.1%). The V gene is TRBV27, the J gene TRBJ2-7; the match to TRBD1 covers 8 bases. Germline-derived CDR1 and CDR2 are MNHEY and SMNVEV (reference sequence). V shed 5 bases, J shed 6 bases, and the junction held 9 bases outside the gene matches. The CDR3 consists of 14 residues. CDR3 amino acids: CASSPTQGAGEQYF. CDR3 nucleotides: TGTGCCAGCAGTCCCACGCAGGGGGCGGGCGAGCAGTACTTC.

The V call is TRBV2, the J call TRBJ2-7, with D perhaps TRBD1 (5 bases). Germline assignment: CDR1 SNHLY and CDR2 FYNNEI. Trimming removed 2 bases from V and 3 bases from J, with 11 bases in between. This CDR3 comprises 14 residues. DNA of the CDR3: TGTGCCAGCAGTGAACAGGGTGTAGTCTACGAGCAGTACTTC. Protein: CASSEQGVVYEQYF.

About this clone itself: A junction end diverges from the germline sequence, so it may reflect a read error. J is TRBJ1-2 and V is TRBV30, with D unresolved. This CDR3 region has 14 residues. Per germline, CDR1 GTSNPN and CDR2 SVGIG (reference sequence). The CDR3 DNA reads as TGTGCCTGGAGTGACCAAACTGCCAACTATGGTTACACCTTC. Translated: CAWSDQTANYGYTF.

The chain couples TRBV6-1 to TRBJ2-3; TRBD2 agrees at 7 bases. The CDR3 is made up of 14 amino acids. Looked up from germline, CDR1 is MNHNS and CDR2 is SASEGT. The V and J ends lost 5 bases and 5 bases, in that order; junction bases with no gene match: 7. CDR3 loop: CASSPSGGEDTQYF. Here the CDR3 DNA reads TGTGCCAGCAGTCCTAGCGGAGGGGAAGATACGCAGTATTTT.

The sample holds one count of this clone. The chain recombines TRBV28 with TRBJ2-3, with 7 nucleotides matching TRBD2. Germline lookup yields CDR1 MDHEN and CDR2 SYDVKM. The length of the CDR3 is 14 residues. J was trimmed by 6 bases and V by 5 bases; bases with no gene match: 8. The CDR3 sequence: CASSASGWGDTQYF. In DNA, the CDR3 is TGTGCCAGCAGTGCTAGCGGATGGGGGGATACGCAGTATTTT.

In this sample, this clone turned up a few times. The V call is TRBV29-1, the J call TRBJ2-2; D gene uncertain. V was shortened by 4 bases and J by 0 bases, with 12 bases between the two germline ends. The CDR3 runs 15 residues. CDR1 is SQVTM and CDR2 is ANQGSEA in the germline V gene. The CDR3 DNA follows: TGCAGCGTTGGGGGTTACCCATCGAACACCGGGGAGCTGTTTTTT. Encoded protein: CSVGGYPSNTGELFF.

V and J are TRBV11-3 and TRBJ2-1; a possible D gene is TRBD2 (5 bases). V dropped 4 bases and J dropped 6 bases, with 22 bases sitting between them. CDR3 size: 17 residues. Germline V gene sequence: CDR1 SGHNT, CDR2 YENEEA. In DNA form, the CDR3 reads TGTGCCAGCAGCTCATTCAGCGGAGAAAGTAGGCCCAATGAGCAGTTCTTC. Residues: CASSSFSGESRPNEQFF. Filled out from reference TRBV11-3 and TRBJ2-1, the complete variable domain reads EAGVVQSPRYKIIEKKQPVAFWCNPISGHNTLYWYLQNLGQGPELLIRYENEEAVDDSQLPKDRFSAERLKGVDSTLKIQPAELGDSAVYLCASSSFSGESRPNEQFFGPGTRLTVL.

The rearrangement joins TRBV5-6 to TRBJ2-7, with 10 bases that match TRBD1. Germline trimming cut 6 bases from V and 4 bases from J; bases unmatched to any gene: 7. Looked up from germline, CDR1 is SGHDT and CDR2 is YYEEEE. CDR3 length: 14 residues. The CDR3 loop is CASTRGQGNYEQYV. The CDR3 DNA is TGTGCCAGCACCAGGGGACAGGGGAATTACGAGCAGTACGTC.

This sequence joins TRBV7-6 and TRBJ2-3, with D uncertain. Deletions cut 5 bases from V and 5 bases from J, with 8 bases between. The CDR3 runs 12 residues. Per the germline V gene, CDR1 is SGHVS and CDR2 is FNYEAQ. The DNA for the CDR3 is TGTGCCAGCAGCCCCCGTGGAGATACGCAGTATTTT. It translates to CASSPRGDTQYF.

V gene TRBV25-1 combines with J gene TRBJ2-1; D remains unclear. V dropped 6 bases and J dropped 0 bases, with 3 bases sitting between them. The CDR3 runs to 12 residues. In germline, CDR1 is MGHDK, CDR2 SYGVNS. In DNA, the CDR3 is TGTGCCAGCAGCGGCTCCTACAATGAGCAGTTCTTC. This encodes CASSGSYNEQFF.

This rearrangement joins TRBV6-1 to TRBJ2-1, with 11 bases lining up with TRBD1. The ends lost 8 bases at V and 9 bases at J; junction bases unmatched: 12. The CDR3 length is 15 residues. Germline V gene sequence: CDR1 MNHNS, CDR2 SASEGT. For the CDR3, the DNA is TGTGCCAGCGATTCCGGGACAGGGGGATGGCGTGAGCAGTTCTTC. Its translation is CASDSGTGGWREQFF.

The rearrangement joins TRBV4-3 to TRBJ1-1, with D uncertain. This CDR3 is built from 15 residues. The germline gives CDR1 LGHNA, CDR2 YSLEER. Trimming removed 2 bases at V and 5 bases at J, with 15 bases between. The CDR3 spells CASSQPTRKGTEAFF. The CDR3 DNA is TGCGCCAGCAGCCAACCCACGAGAAAAGGGACTGAAGCTTTCTTT.

The rearrangement uses TRBV28 and TRBJ2-7; 10 bases agree with TRBD1. V gave up 4 bases and J gave up 6 bases; unmatched junction bases: 9. The CDR3 sequence is 15 residues long. From germline, CDR1 is MDHEN and CDR2 SYDVKM. The CDR3 sequence is CASSYEGQGIREQYF. CDR3 bases: TGTGCCAGCAGTTACGAGGGACAGGGGATCCGCGAGCAGTACTTC.